The 23 T cell receptor beta chains reported below all come from one sample, sequenced in a study of cytomegalovirus exposure and HLA in healthy donors. With 60 Vbeta and 13 Jbeta primers, the PCR was carried out. The assay was immunoSEQ multiplex PCR, and TCRdb's table has in-frame clones only and misses some. The sample records 150,000 to 200,000 clones, approximately 85% being singletons. The sample was PBMCs. The receptors were gathered from a young man in good health and CMV-seropositive.

This chain links TRBV6-5 with TRBJ1-2; unclear D gene. CDR1 MNHEY and CDR2 SVGAGI come from the germline V gene. The CDR3 is made up of 12 amino acids. Between the trimmed V and J ends, which lost 6 bases and 5 bases, there was a span of 10 bases. The CDR3 sequence: CASSQAGYGYTF. The CDR3 region has the DNA TGTGCCAGCAGCCAGGCGGGATATGGCTACACCTTC.

V gene TRBV4-2 combines with J gene TRBJ1-2, with D unresolved. CDR1 is LGHNA, CDR2 YNFKEQ, per germline. Trimming took 0 bases from V and 8 from J, leaving 10 bases between them. There are 13 residues in the CDR3. In DNA, the CDR3 is TGTGCCAGCAGCCAAGATAGGAGTTGGGGCTACACCTTC. Translating gives CASSQDRSWGYTF.

This clone was seen a handful of times. The V call is TRBV19, the J call TRBJ2-7; the match to TRBD2 covers 9 bases. V lost 4 bases and J lost 3; bases outside the gene matches: 4. Per the germline V gene, CDR1 is LNHDA and CDR2 is SQIVND (reference sequence). The CDR3 runs 14 residues. CDR3 in amino acids: CASSSSSGVYEQYF. The CDR3, as DNA: TGTGCCAGTAGTAGTTCTAGCGGGGTCTACGAGCAGTACTTC.

Comment on this clone: Other nucleotide sequences from this sample produce the same CDR3. CDR3 region: CASSGVISYNEQFF. In DNA form, the CDR3 reads TGTGCTAGCTCCGGGGTCATATCCTACAATGAGCAGTTCTTC. V is TRBV19 and J is TRBJ2-1, with D perhaps matching TRBD2 (5 bases). CDR3 length: 14 amino acids. Germline-derived CDR1 and CDR2 are LNHDA and SQIVND (reference sequence).

This sequence joins TRBV11-2 and TRBJ1-1, with TRBD1 as a possible D gene (5 bases). Germline lookup yields CDR1 SGHAT and CDR2 FQNNGV. Trimming took off 4 bases at V and 7 bases at J, with 13 bases between the two ends. The CDR3 is made up of 13 amino acids. The CDR3 spells CASSSGVGIEAFF. The CDR3 nucleotides read TGTGCCAGCAGCTCGGGGGTAGGGATTGAAGCTTTCTTT. The full variable domain, in which reference TRBV11-2 and TRBJ1-1 provide the parts outside the CDR3, is EAGVAQSPRYKIIEKRQSVAFWCNPISGHATLYWYQQILGQGPKLLIQFQNNGVVDDSQLPKDRFSAERLKGVDSTLKIQPAKLEDSAVYLCASSSGVGIEAFFGQGTRLTVV.

This CDR3 is CASSDSTSGTPDTQYF. As DNA, the CDR3 is TGTGCCAGCAGTGACTCGACTAGCGGGACGCCGGATACGCAGTATTTT. The V and J genes are TRBV6-4 and TRBJ2-3, with 11 nucleotides matching TRBD2. Germline V gene lookup returns CDR1 MRHNA and CDR2 SNTAGT. The CDR3 extends over 16 amino acids. The V segment lost 0 bases and the J segment 6 bases; nucleotides outside the gene matches: 5.

The gene calls are TRBV11-3 and TRBJ2-4, with a tentative D call TRBD2 (7 bases). Trimming shortened V by 0 bases and J by 0 bases, and 15 bases separated the two germline ends. Germline-derived CDR1 and CDR2 are SGHNT and YENEEA. The CDR3 totals 18 residues. In nucleotides, the CDR3 is TGTGCCAGCAGCTTAGAGGGGAGGGGGACGGTAGCCAAAAACATTCAGTACTTC. This encodes CASSLEGRGTVAKNIQYF.

The chain uses TRBV6-5 and TRBJ2-2, with 9 bases that match TRBD1. Germline V lookup: CDR1 MNHEY, CDR2 SVGAGI. V shed 5 bases and J 6 bases; nucleotides not matched to a gene: 4. CDR3 size: 14 residues. The chain's CDR3 is CASSRRQGAGELFF. DNA of the CDR3: TGTGCCAGCAGTAGACGACAGGGGGCCGGGGAGCTGTTTTTT.

The CDR3 sequence is CAISSPLSEDRGYEQYF. The CDR3 coding sequence is TGTGCCATCAGTTCCCCCCTCTCCGAGGACAGGGGGTACGAGCAGTACTTC. The chain is built from TRBV10-3 and TRBJ2-7, with 10 bases fitting TRBD1. From germline, CDR1 is ENHRY and CDR2 SYGVKD. With V trimmed by 5 bases and J by 4 bases, 14 bases remained unmatched. CDR3 length equals 17 residues.

The rearrangement joins TRBV13 to TRBJ1-2, with TRBD1 matching 9 bases. CDR3 length: 12 residues. V lost 11 bases, J lost 4 bases, and 5 bases stayed unmatched. CDR1 PRHDT and CDR2 FYEKMQ come from the germline V gene (reference sequence). CDR3 protein: CAVQGAGYGYTF. The CDR3 DNA is TGTGCCGTACAGGGGGCTGGCTATGGCTACACCTTC.

The chain combines TRBV9 with TRBJ2-7; 12 positions match TRBD1. Germline V lookup: CDR1 SGDLS, CDR2 YYNGEE. With V trimmed by 4 bases and J by 6 bases, 11 bases remained unmatched. This CDR3 has 16 residues. CDR3: CASSIQSGQGAAEQYF. CDR3 bases: TGTGCCAGCAGCATTCAATCGGGACAGGGGGCCGCCGAGCAGTACTTC.

This rearrangement joins TRBV10-3 to TRBJ2-5, with 9 bases fitting TRBD1. In germline, CDR1 is ENHRY, CDR2 SYGVKD. Trimming at V came to 0 bases and at J to 5 bases, leaving 1 base not matched to a gene. The CDR3 extends over 14 amino acids. In nucleotides, the CDR3 is TGTGCCATCAGTGAGTCAACAGGGGGCGAGACCCAGTACTTC. Its translation: CAISESTGGETQYF.

The CDR3 sequence is CASSLGGSLYEQYF. CDR3 bases: TGCGCCAGCAGCTTGGGGGGCAGTCTCTACGAGCAGTACTTC. This chain connects TRBV5-1 to TRBJ2-7; tentative D call: TRBD1 (5 bases). Looked up from germline, CDR1 is SGHRS and CDR2 is YFSETQ. The V gene lost 0 bases and the J gene lost 3 bases, with 10 bases spanning the gap. This CDR3 spans 14 amino acids.

This rearrangement joins TRBV15 to TRBJ2-1; 11 bases align to TRBD2. Unmatched junction bases numbered 4, after V lost 0 bases and J lost 0 bases. From germline, CDR1 is LNHNV and CDR2 YYDKDF (reference sequence). This CDR3 has 18 residues. The CDR3 loop is CATSRETSGVSSYNEQFF. CDR3 in DNA: TGTGCCACCAGCAGAGAGACTAGCGGGGTTAGCTCCTACAATGAGCAGTTCTTC.

The chain couples TRBV4-2 to TRBJ2-1, with 10 bases that match TRBD2. The CDR3 length is 18 residues. The V gene end was trimmed by 0 bases and the J gene end by 7 bases; junction bases not matched to a gene: 12. Germline lookup yields CDR1 LGHNA and CDR2 YNFKEQ. In nucleotides, the CDR3 is TGTGCCAGCAGCCAAGACCGACTCTTAGCGGGGGGAGAAAATGAGCAGTTCTTC. It translates to CASSQDRLLAGGENEQFF.

This chain links TRBV27 with TRBJ2-7, with D perhaps TRBD1 (6 bases). This CDR3 has 13 residues. Germline V gene data show CDR1 as MNHEY and CDR2 as SMNVEV (reference sequence). Trimming removed 6 bases from V and 1 base from J, with 10 bases in between. CDR3 protein: CASRGGMSYEQYF. The CDR3 region has the DNA TGTGCCAGCAGAGGGGGTATGTCCTACGAGCAGTACTTC.

The chain has TRBV9 and TRBJ1-2, with D possibly matching TRBD1 (5 bases). The CDR3 length is 15 residues. V was cut by 3 bases and J by 2 bases, with 14 bases left in between. Germline V gene sequence: CDR1 SGDLS, CDR2 YYNGEE. The CDR3 reads CASSAHGGVNYGYTF. The CDR3 bases are TGTGCCAGCAGCGCCCACGGGGGGGTGAACTATGGCTACACCTTC.

This chain joins TRBV19 and TRBJ2-1, with D maybe TRBD1 (6 bases). The germline V gene has CDR1 LNHDA and CDR2 SQIVND (reference sequence). The CDR3 consists of 15 residues. Trimming stripped 4 bases from V and 7 bases from J, with 17 bases between. DNA for the CDR3: TGTGCCAGTAGTAACCCGGGACAAGGGGGAAATGAGCAGTTCTTC. Protein: CASSNPGQGGNEQFF.

The chain has TRBV7-2 and TRBJ1-2, with TRBD1 as a possible D gene (6 bases). CDR3 size: 12 residues. Germline V gene sequence: CDR1 SGHTA, CDR2 FQGNSA. The V end was cut by 5 bases, the J end by 7 bases, with 11 bases between. CDR3 in amino acids: CASSQGFAGYTF. The CDR3 nucleotides are TGTGCCAGCAGCCAGGGGTTTGCTGGCTACACCTTC.

V is TRBV5-1 and J is TRBJ2-7, with D perhaps matching TRBD1 (5 bases). Germline CDR1 SGHRS, CDR2 YFSETQ. The CDR3 is made up of 15 amino acids. Trimming removed 0 bases at V and 2 bases at J, with 12 bases between. The CDR3 loop is CASSLGPGATYEQYF. The CDR3 DNA reads as TGCGCCAGCAGCTTGGGACCTGGGGCTACCTACGAGCAGTACTTC.

The V call is TRBV11-2, the J call TRBJ2-7; no reliable D call. The CDR3 contains 15 residues. Between the trimmed V and J ends, which lost 5 bases and 2 bases, there was a span of 16 bases. Per germline, CDR1 SGHAT and CDR2 FQNNGV. The CDR3 DNA follows: TGTGCCAGCAGCAATACGCAGGAAGCCACCTACGAGCAGTACTTC. Protein: CASSNTQEATYEQYF.

The CDR3, as DNA: TGCGCCAGCAGCTTGGCCGGGACAGGAGCCTACGAGCAGTACTTC. Its translation: CASSLAGTGAYEQYF. The chain employs TRBV5-1 and TRBJ2-5; 8 positions match TRBD1. The DNA end is a closer match to TRBJ2-7, so the J assignment may be wrong. The germline CDR1 and CDR2 sequences are SGHRS and YFSETQ. The CDR3 loop spans 15 amino acids.

Only a few counts were recorded for this clone. CDR3 region: CASSPGQGSNEQFF. The CDR3 nucleotides are TGTGCCAGCAGTCCGGGACAGGGGTCCAATGAGCAGTTCTTC. The chain joins TRBV5-4 to TRBJ2-1; the match to TRBD1 covers 10 bases. There are 14 residues in the CDR3. After removal of 5 bases from V and 6 bases from J, the junction contained 5 bases not matched to a gene. From germline, CDR1 is SGHNT and CDR2 YYREEE (reference sequence).